One sample yielded the 10 T cell receptor beta chains listed below, sequenced in a study of blood T cell repertoires in COVID-19. Libraries were prepared by immunoSEQ multiplex PCR; TCRdb keeps only in-frame clonotypes and omits some of them. Of 130,000 or so clones in the sample, more than 70% were seen once. The source material was peripheral blood. These receptors were taken from a man aged 45-65 years with acute or convalescent COVID-19.

J is TRBJ1-1 and V is TRBV28; 10 nucleotides agree with TRBD1. This CDR3 comprises 14 residues. CDR1 is MDHEN, CDR2 SYDVKM, per germline. V was clipped by 6 bases and J by 4 bases; unmatched bases: 5. CDR3 nucleotides: TGTGCCAGCAGGACAGGGGGCGCGAGCACTGAAGCTTTCTTT. This gives the protein CASRTGGASTEAFF.

This clone was detected once. V and J are TRBV2 and TRBJ2-7; D possibly corresponds to TRBD1 (6 bases). Germline loops: CDR1 SNHLY, CDR2 FYNNEI. The V end lost 5 bases, the J end lost 1 base, and 15 bases lay between the germline ends. CDR3 length: 15 residues. As DNA, the CDR3 is TGTGCCAGCAGTCATCCGACAGGTTCTTCCTACGAGCAGTACTTC. Protein: CASSHPTGSSYEQYF.

The CDR3 nucleotides read TGCAGTGCTAGATACAGGGGAGAGCAGTTCTTC. This gives the protein CSARYRGEQFF. V and J are TRBV20-1 and TRBJ2-1; 7 positions match TRBD1. The V and J ends lost 2 bases and 10 bases, in that order; junction bases with no gene match: 2. Germline values: CDR1 DFQATT, CDR2 SNEGSKA (reference sequence). This CDR3 is 11 amino acids long.

V gene TRBV12-3 or TRBV12-4 combines with J gene TRBJ1-1, with TRBD1 as a possible D gene (6 bases). The germline V and J ends were trimmed by 2 bases and 8 bases, with 12 bases remaining between them. The CDR3 spans 13 residues. The CDR3 DNA follows: TGTGCCAGCAGTTTAAGGGGGAGAGTAGAAGCTTTCTTT. It codes for CASSLRGRVEAFF.

This clone showed up just once. The genes are TRBV18 and TRBJ2-7; D gene unclear. The CDR3 is made up of 16 amino acids. Germline values: CDR1 KGHSH, CDR2 LQKENI. V was clipped by 2 bases and J by 0 bases, with 14 bases between them. CDR3 DNA sequence: TGTGCCAGCTCACCATCGATCCAGGCTGACTCCTACGAGCAGTACTTC. This gives the protein CASSPSIQADSYEQYF. The entire variable domain, with the rest obtained from reference TRBV18 and TRBJ2-7, is as follows: NAGVMQNPRHLVRRRGQEARLRCSPMKGHSHVYWYRQLPEEGLKFMVYLQKENIIDESGMPKERFSAEFPKEGPSILRIQQVVRGDSAAYFCASSPSIQADSYEQYFGPGTRLTVT.

The chain recombines TRBV3-1 (or the pseudogene TRBV3-2) with TRBJ1-3; D perhaps matches TRBD1 (5 bases). Germline V gene lookup returns CDR1 LGHDT and CDR2 YNNKEL (reference sequence). The CDR3 runs to 16 residues. The ends were cut back, 4 bases at V and 0 bases at J, with 13 bases in the middle. Here the CDR3 DNA reads TGTGCCAGCAGCCCCTTACTCGGGGGCTCTGGAAACACCATATATTTT. This translates into CASSPLLGGSGNTIYF.

The chain couples TRBV5-1 to TRBJ2-4, with TRBD1 matching 8 bases. Germline CDR1 is SGHRS and CDR2 is YFSETQ. V lost 4 bases to trimming and J lost 8 bases; unmatched junction nucleotides: 17. The CDR3 runs to 17 residues. The CDR3 protein is CASSLGQALSGQDIQYF. CDR3 DNA sequence: TGCGCCAGCAGCCTGGGACAGGCCCTCTCGGGGCAAGACATTCAGTACTTC.

V gene TRBV19 combines with J gene TRBJ1-2, with D uncertain. Germline assignment: CDR1 LNHDA and CDR2 SQIVND (reference sequence). The CDR3 is made up of 15 amino acids. Trimming took off 5 bases at V and 1 base at J, with 14 bases between the two ends. The CDR3 loop reads CASSEGGHLNYGYTF. The CDR3 region has the DNA TGTGCCAGTAGTGAGGGAGGGCACCTTAACTATGGCTACACCTTC.

This clone was counted a single time. This chain joins TRBV28 and TRBJ2-5; D gene unclear. The V gene lost 6 bases and the J gene lost 5 bases, with 7 bases spanning the gap. Per germline, CDR1 MDHEN and CDR2 SYDVKM. This CDR3 is built from 11 residues. The DNA for the CDR3 is TGTGCCAGCAGACGGCGGGAGACCCAGTACTTC. Protein product: CASRRRETQYF.

The chain has TRBV18 and TRBJ1-1; 9 nucleotides align to TRBD1. The CDR3 extends over 16 amino acids. CDR1 is KGHSH and CDR2 is LQKENI in the germline V gene. The ends lost 0 bases at V and 5 bases at J; junction bases unmatched: 7. As DNA, the CDR3 is TGTGCCAGCTCACCACCGAACAGGGGGCCTGCGACTGAAGCTTTCTTT. Translating it yields CASSPPNRGPATEAFF.